Each of the 2 T cell receptor beta chains below was sequenced from the same sample in a study of cytomegalovirus exposure and HLA in healthy donors. Primers included in the PCR were 60 Vbeta and 13 Jbeta primers. TCRdb keeps only in-frame clones here, not all; method: immunoSEQ multiplex PCR. The table shows 100,000 to 150,000 clones, with roughly 70% occurring only once. Sequences were obtained from PBMCs. Receptors were obtained from a man younger than 40 in good health and CMV-seronegative.

The table lists this clone with a count of one. V gene TRBV25-1 combines with J gene TRBJ2-2, with 8 bases matching TRBD2. Germline V CDR1 and CDR2: MGHDK, SYGVNS. This CDR3 is 14 amino acids long. Trimming removed 9 bases from V and 1 base from J; junction bases left unmatched: 4. The CDR3 loop reads CASQAGGNTGELFF. CDR3 nucleotide sequence: TGTGCCAGTCAGGCGGGGGGGAACACCGGGGAGCTGTTTTTT.

V is TRBV11-2 and J is TRBJ2-3; 7 nucleotides agree with TRBD2. The V gene end was trimmed by 2 bases and the J gene end by 7 bases; junction bases not matched to a gene: 6. Looked up from germline, CDR1 is SGHAT and CDR2 is FQNNGV. CDR3 length: 14 amino acids. CDR3 sequence (DNA): TGTGCCAGCAGCTTAACACTAGCGCTTAATACGCAGTATTTT. Its protein product is CASSLTLALNTQYF.